The 9 T cell receptor beta chains below all came from one sample that was sequenced in a study of tumor-infiltrating lymphocytes in localized non-small cell lung cancer. Using immunoSEQ multiplex PCR, the repertoire was profiled, and TCRdb retains in-frame clones only, with some absent. The sample carries fewer than 25,000 clones, around 78% recorded once. Material for sequencing was lung tumor tissue. These TCRs come from a human donor with non-small cell lung cancer.

The chain combines TRBV5-6 with TRBJ2-6; a possible D gene is TRBD2 (5 bases). The CDR3 loop spans 15 amino acids. Looked up from germline, CDR1 is SGHDT and CDR2 is YYEEEE. V shed 4 bases and J shed 3 bases, with 11 bases lying between them. CDR3 amino acids: CASSQGLGGANVLTF. CDR3 nucleotide sequence: TGTGCCAGCAGCCAAGGACTGGGTGGGGCCAACGTCCTGACTTTC. Combining the CDR3 with reference TRBV5-6 and TRBJ2-6 gives the whole variable domain DAGVTQSPTHLIKTRGQQVTLRCSPKSGHDTVSWYQQALGQGPQFIFQYYEEEERQRGNFPDRFSGHQFPNYSSELNVNALLLGDSALYLCASSQGLGGANVLTFGAGSRLTVL.

The chain recombines TRBV11-3 with TRBJ2-1; 8 nucleotides match TRBD1. Trimming at V came to 4 bases and at J to 9 bases, leaving 8 bases not matched to a gene. Germline CDR1 reads SGHNT; CDR2 reads YENEEA. CDR3 length equals 14 residues. CDR3 in DNA: TGTGCCAGCAGCTCGGGGGCCAGGGGGCGTGAGCAGTTCTTC. It specifies CASSSGARGREQFF.

CDR3 region: CASSPNGGGNYEQYF. The CDR3 DNA reads as TGTGCCAGCAGCCCTAATGGCGGGGGTAACTACGAGCAGTACTTC. The chain uses TRBV7-2 and TRBJ2-7; 7 bases match TRBD2. Trimming cost V 5 bases and J 3 bases; bases outside gene matches: 10. Germline CDR1 SGHTA, CDR2 FQGNSA. CDR3 length equals 15 residues.

This sequence joins TRBV5-1 and TRBJ1-1; 7 positions match TRBD1. This CDR3 region has 14 residues. Germline lookup yields CDR1 SGHRS and CDR2 YFSETQ. Trimming cost V 6 bases and J 0 bases; bases outside gene matches: 5. The CDR3 spells CASTEGAMNTEAFF. DNA for the CDR3: TGCGCCAGCACAGAGGGGGCCATGAACACTGAAGCTTTCTTT.

The gene calls are TRBV20-1 and TRBJ1-2, with a tentative D call TRBD1 (6 bases). Germline-derived CDR1 and CDR2 are DFQATT and SNEGSKA (reference sequence). Trimming removed 4 bases at V and 9 bases at J, with 12 bases between. This CDR3 has 11 amino acids. DNA for the CDR3: TGCAGTGCTATGACAGGCCTACGCTACACCTTC. This encodes CSAMTGLRYTF.

The chain uses TRBV4-2 and TRBJ2-7, with TRBD2 as a possible D gene (6 bases). This CDR3 spans 16 amino acids. Trimming removed 0 bases at V and 9 bases at J, with 21 bases between. Germline V gives CDR1 LGHNA, CDR2 YNFKEQ. DNA of the CDR3: TGTGCCAGCAGCCAAGACAGAAGCGGGTTTTCATTCGGGCAGTACTTC. As protein: CASSQDRSGFSFGQYF.

The V gene is TRBV7-9, the J gene TRBJ2-1, with unresolved D. The V gene's germline CDR1 is SEHNR and CDR2 FQNEAQ (reference sequence). This CDR3 is 13 amino acids long. The germline V and J ends were trimmed by 7 bases and 4 bases, with 11 bases remaining between them. The CDR3 spells CASNLGGYNEQFF. CDR3 DNA: TGTGCCAGCAACCTGGGTGGGTACAATGAGCAGTTCTTC.

The rearrangement joins TRBV7-9 to TRBJ2-2; unclear D gene. Germline CDR1 is SEHNR and CDR2 is FQNEAQ (reference sequence). Trimming removed 5 bases at V and 3 bases at J, with 13 bases between. The CDR3 spans 15 residues. The CDR3 sequence: CASSPSTGDTGELFF. The DNA of the CDR3 is TGTGCCAGCAGCCCCTCTACTGGGGACACCGGGGAGCTGTTTTTT.

The chain links TRBV19 to TRBJ1-2; 10 nucleotides agree with TRBD1. The germline gives CDR1 LNHDA, CDR2 SQIVND (reference sequence). The V and J ends lost 5 bases and 4 bases, in that order; junction bases with no gene match: 7. This CDR3 has 15 amino acids. The DNA for the CDR3 is TGTGCCAGTAGTGCGCAGACAGGGGGCGCCTATGGCTACACCTTC. Translation gives CASSAQTGGAYGYTF.